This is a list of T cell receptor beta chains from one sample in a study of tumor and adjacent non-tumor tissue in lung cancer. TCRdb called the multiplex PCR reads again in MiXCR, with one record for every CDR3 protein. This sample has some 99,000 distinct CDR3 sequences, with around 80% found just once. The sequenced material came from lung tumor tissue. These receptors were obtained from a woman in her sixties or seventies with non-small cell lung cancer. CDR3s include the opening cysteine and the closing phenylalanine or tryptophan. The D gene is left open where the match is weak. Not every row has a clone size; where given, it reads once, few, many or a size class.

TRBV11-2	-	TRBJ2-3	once	TGTGCCGGCAGCCCCACAGGGACGGCCACAGATACGCAGTATTTT	CAGSPTGTATDTQYF
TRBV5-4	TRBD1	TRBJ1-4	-	TGTGCCAGCAGCTTGAGAGGCCGACAGGGTGGAAAACTGTTTTTT	CASSLRGRQGGKLFF
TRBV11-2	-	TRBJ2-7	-	TGTGCCAGCGGACTCCAATCCTGCAATAACTACGAGGAGTACTTC	CASGLQSCNNYEEYF
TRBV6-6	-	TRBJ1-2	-	TGTGCCAGCAGTTCACAACCGGGACTTATCTATGTCTACACCTTC	CASSSQPGLIYVYTF
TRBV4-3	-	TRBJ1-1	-	TGCGCCAGCAACCAAGATTATGCAGGGGAAGCTTTCTTT	CASNQDYAGEAFF
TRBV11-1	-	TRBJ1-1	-	TGTCTCAGCAGCCGGGACCGCAACACTGAAACTTTCTTT	CLSSRDRNTETFF
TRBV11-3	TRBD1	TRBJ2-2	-	TGTGCTAGCAGTCGGACAGGAGGCCGGACCGGGGAGCTGTTTTTT	CASSRTGGRTGELFF
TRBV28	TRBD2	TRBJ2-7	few	TGTGCCAGCAGCCCCTGGGAGGGATCTGCCTACGAGCAGTACTTC	CASSPWEGSAYEQYF
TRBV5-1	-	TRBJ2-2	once	TGCGCCAGCAACTTCGGCGGGATGAACACCGGGGAGCTGTTTTTT	CASNFGGMNTGELFF
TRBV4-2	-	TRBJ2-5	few	TGTGCCAGTAGCCAAGAATGGTCGAATAAAGAGACCCAGTACTTC	CASSQEWSNKETQYF
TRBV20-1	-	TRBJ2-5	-	TGCAGTGCTAGAAATCCCAGGGAAGGGGCAGAGAGCCAGTACTTC	CSARNPREGAESQYF
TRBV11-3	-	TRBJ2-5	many	TGTGCCAGCAGCTTAGATGCAAGGAGTTTCCAAGAGACCCAGTACTTC	CASSLDARSFQETQYF
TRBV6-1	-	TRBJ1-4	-	TGTGCCAGCAATATGGACTCGGCAACCAATGAAAAACTGTTTTTT	CASNMDSATNEKLFF
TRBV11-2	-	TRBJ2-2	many	TGTGCCAGCAGCTCTCCCCAGGAGGGGCGGAACACCGGGGAGCTGTTTTTT	CASSSPQEGRNTGELFF
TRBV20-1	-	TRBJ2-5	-	TGCAGTCCTAGAGCTTGGCCGATCGAAGAGACCCAGTACTTC	CSPRAWPIEETQYF
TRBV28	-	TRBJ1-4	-	TGTGCCAGCAGTCCTACAGGGTTGGGAAGGGAAAAACTGTTTTTT	CASSPTGLGREKLFF
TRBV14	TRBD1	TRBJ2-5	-	TGTGTCAGCAGCCAAGGACAGGGGGACGTTATGGAGACCCAATACTTC	CVSSQGQGDVMETQYF
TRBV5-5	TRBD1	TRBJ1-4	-	TGTGCCAGTAGCCCGAGACAGGGCAAGGGTGAAAAACTGTTTTTT	CASSPRQGKGEKLFF
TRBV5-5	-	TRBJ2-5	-	TGTGCCAGGAGCTCGATGACGACTAGGGTTGGGGAGACCCAGTACTTC	CARSSMTTRVGETQYF
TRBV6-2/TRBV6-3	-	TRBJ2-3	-	TGTGCCAGCAGTTACTTGGCGAGGAAGACAGATATGCAGTATTTT	CASSYLARKTDMQYF
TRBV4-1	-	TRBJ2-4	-	TGCGCCAGCAGCCAAGATGACCTCAGGAACATTCAGTATTTC	CASSQDDLRNIQYF
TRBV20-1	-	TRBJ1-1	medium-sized	TGCAGTGCTAGTTCAGGTATGAACACTGAAGCTTTCTTT	CSASSGMNTEAFF
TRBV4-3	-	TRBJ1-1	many	TGCGCCAGCAGCCAAGATAGGGGGTGGTGGGCTTTCTTT	CASSQDRGWWAFF
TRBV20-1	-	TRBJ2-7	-	TGCAGTGCAGCACAACAGGCTATCTCCTACGAGCAGTACTTC	CSAAQQAISYEQYF
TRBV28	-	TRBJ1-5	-	TGTGCTTGCAACACGGCTGGGTCAGGAGGATTTAATCAGCCCCAGCATTTT	CACNTAGSGGFNQPQHF
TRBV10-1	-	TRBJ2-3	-	TGCGGCAGCAGTGAAGAGGAACTAGCCACGGATACGCAGTATTTT	CGSSEEELATDTQYF
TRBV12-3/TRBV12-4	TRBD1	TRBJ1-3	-	TGTGCCAGCAGTTTACATGGTACAGGGGGAAACACCATATGTTTT	CASSLHGTGGNTICF
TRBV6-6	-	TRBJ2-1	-	TGTGCCAGCAGCCTGGTGGGGAGCTCCAACAATGAGCAGTTCTTC	CASSLVGSSNNEQFF
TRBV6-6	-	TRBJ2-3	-	TGTGCCGGCAGTTACTCGGGGGAGGCAGATACGCAGTATTTT	CAGSYSGEADTQYF
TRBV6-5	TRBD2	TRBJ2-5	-	TGTACCAGCAGAGGACTAGCGAGGGTGTGGGGGACCCAGTACTTC	CTSRGLARVWGTQYF
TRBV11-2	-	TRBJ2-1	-	TGTGCTAGCAGCTGGGGGGTGGTGACAGACAATGAGCAGTTCTTC	CASSWGVVTDNEQFF
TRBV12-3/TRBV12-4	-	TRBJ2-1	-	TGTGCCAGCAGCCCCCCCACACTTAGGAGCTATGATGAGTTCTTC	CASSPPTLRSYDEFF
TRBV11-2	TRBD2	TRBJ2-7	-	TGCGCCAGCAGCCCCACTAGCGGCGTTTACGAGCACTACTTC	CASSPTSGVYEHYF
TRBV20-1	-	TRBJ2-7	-	TGCAGTACAAAGGGACCCGACAACGAGCAGTACTTC	CSTKGPDNEQYF
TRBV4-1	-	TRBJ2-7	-	TGCGCCAGCAGCCAAGGGACAGAGGGCGCGGAGCAGTACTTC	CASSQGTEGAEQYF